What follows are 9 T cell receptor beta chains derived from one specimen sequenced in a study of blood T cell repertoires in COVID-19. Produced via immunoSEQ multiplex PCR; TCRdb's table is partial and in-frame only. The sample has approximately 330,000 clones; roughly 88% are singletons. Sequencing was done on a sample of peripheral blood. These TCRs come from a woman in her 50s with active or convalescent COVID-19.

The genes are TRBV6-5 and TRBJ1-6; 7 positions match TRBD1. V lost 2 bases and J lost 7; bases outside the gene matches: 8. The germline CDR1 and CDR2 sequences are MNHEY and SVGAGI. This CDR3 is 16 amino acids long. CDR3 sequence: CASSYRQGSRNSPLHF. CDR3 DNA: TGTGCCAGCAGTTACCGACAGGGCTCACGGAATTCACCCCTCCACTTT.

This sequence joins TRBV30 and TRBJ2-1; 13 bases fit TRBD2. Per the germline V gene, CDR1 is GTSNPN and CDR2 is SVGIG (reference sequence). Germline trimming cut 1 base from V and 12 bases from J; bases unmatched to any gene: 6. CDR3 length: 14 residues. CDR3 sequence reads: CAWSEGLAGFWQFF. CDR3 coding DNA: TGTGCCTGGAGTGAGGGACTAGCGGGATTTTGGCAGTTCTTC.

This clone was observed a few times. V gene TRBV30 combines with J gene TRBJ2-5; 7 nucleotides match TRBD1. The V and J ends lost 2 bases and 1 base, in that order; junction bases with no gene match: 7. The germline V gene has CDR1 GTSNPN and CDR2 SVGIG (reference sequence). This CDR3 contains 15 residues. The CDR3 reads CAWSQPTGSQETQYF. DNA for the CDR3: TGTGCCTGGAGTCAACCGACAGGGTCCCAAGAGACCCAGTACTTC.

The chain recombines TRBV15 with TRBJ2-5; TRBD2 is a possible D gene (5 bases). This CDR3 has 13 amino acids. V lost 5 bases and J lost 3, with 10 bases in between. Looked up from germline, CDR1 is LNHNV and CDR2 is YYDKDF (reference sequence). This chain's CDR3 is CATSEGRKETQYF. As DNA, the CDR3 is TGTGCCACCAGCGAGGGTAGGAAAGAGACCCAGTACTTC. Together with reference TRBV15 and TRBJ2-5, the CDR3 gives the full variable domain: DAMVIQNPRYQVTQFGKPVTLSCSQTLNHNVMYWYQQKSSQAPKLLFHYYDKDFNNEADTPDNFQSRRPNTSFCFLDIRSPGLGDTAMYLCATSEGRKETQYFGPGTRLLVL.

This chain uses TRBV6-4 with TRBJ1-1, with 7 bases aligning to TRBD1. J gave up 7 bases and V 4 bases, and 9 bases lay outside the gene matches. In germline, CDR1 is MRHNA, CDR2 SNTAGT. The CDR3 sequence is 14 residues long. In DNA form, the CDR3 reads TGTGCCAGCAGTGCCACCGGGACAGCCCATGAAGCTTTCTTT. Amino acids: CASSATGTAHEAFF.

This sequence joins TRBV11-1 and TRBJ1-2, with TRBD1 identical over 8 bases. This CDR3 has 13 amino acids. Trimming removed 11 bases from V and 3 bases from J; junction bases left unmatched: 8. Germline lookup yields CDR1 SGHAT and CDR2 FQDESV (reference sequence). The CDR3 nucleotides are TGTGCCGGCGAACAGGGGGGGTACTATGGCTACACCTTC. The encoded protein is CAGEQGGYYGYTF.

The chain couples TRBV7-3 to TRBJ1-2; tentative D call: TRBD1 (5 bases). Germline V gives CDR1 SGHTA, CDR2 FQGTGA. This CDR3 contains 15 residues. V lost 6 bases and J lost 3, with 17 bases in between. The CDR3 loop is CASRQYGGDDYGYTF. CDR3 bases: TGTGCCAGCAGACAATATGGGGGGGACGACTATGGCTACACCTTC.

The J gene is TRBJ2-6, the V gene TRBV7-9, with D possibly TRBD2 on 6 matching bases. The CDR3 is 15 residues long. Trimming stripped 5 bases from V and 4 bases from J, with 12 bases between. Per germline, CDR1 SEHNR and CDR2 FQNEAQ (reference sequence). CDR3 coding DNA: TGTGCCAGCAGCCCCCGGGGGTCCGGGGCCAACGTCCTGACTTTC. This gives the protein CASSPRGSGANVLTF.

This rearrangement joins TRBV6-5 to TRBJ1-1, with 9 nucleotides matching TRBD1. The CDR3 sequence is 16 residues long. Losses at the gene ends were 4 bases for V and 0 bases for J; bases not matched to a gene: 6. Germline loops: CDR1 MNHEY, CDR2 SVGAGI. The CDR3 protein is CASSSRTGAMNTEAFF. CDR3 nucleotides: TGTGCCAGCAGTTCCCGGACAGGGGCCATGAACACTGAAGCTTTCTTT.